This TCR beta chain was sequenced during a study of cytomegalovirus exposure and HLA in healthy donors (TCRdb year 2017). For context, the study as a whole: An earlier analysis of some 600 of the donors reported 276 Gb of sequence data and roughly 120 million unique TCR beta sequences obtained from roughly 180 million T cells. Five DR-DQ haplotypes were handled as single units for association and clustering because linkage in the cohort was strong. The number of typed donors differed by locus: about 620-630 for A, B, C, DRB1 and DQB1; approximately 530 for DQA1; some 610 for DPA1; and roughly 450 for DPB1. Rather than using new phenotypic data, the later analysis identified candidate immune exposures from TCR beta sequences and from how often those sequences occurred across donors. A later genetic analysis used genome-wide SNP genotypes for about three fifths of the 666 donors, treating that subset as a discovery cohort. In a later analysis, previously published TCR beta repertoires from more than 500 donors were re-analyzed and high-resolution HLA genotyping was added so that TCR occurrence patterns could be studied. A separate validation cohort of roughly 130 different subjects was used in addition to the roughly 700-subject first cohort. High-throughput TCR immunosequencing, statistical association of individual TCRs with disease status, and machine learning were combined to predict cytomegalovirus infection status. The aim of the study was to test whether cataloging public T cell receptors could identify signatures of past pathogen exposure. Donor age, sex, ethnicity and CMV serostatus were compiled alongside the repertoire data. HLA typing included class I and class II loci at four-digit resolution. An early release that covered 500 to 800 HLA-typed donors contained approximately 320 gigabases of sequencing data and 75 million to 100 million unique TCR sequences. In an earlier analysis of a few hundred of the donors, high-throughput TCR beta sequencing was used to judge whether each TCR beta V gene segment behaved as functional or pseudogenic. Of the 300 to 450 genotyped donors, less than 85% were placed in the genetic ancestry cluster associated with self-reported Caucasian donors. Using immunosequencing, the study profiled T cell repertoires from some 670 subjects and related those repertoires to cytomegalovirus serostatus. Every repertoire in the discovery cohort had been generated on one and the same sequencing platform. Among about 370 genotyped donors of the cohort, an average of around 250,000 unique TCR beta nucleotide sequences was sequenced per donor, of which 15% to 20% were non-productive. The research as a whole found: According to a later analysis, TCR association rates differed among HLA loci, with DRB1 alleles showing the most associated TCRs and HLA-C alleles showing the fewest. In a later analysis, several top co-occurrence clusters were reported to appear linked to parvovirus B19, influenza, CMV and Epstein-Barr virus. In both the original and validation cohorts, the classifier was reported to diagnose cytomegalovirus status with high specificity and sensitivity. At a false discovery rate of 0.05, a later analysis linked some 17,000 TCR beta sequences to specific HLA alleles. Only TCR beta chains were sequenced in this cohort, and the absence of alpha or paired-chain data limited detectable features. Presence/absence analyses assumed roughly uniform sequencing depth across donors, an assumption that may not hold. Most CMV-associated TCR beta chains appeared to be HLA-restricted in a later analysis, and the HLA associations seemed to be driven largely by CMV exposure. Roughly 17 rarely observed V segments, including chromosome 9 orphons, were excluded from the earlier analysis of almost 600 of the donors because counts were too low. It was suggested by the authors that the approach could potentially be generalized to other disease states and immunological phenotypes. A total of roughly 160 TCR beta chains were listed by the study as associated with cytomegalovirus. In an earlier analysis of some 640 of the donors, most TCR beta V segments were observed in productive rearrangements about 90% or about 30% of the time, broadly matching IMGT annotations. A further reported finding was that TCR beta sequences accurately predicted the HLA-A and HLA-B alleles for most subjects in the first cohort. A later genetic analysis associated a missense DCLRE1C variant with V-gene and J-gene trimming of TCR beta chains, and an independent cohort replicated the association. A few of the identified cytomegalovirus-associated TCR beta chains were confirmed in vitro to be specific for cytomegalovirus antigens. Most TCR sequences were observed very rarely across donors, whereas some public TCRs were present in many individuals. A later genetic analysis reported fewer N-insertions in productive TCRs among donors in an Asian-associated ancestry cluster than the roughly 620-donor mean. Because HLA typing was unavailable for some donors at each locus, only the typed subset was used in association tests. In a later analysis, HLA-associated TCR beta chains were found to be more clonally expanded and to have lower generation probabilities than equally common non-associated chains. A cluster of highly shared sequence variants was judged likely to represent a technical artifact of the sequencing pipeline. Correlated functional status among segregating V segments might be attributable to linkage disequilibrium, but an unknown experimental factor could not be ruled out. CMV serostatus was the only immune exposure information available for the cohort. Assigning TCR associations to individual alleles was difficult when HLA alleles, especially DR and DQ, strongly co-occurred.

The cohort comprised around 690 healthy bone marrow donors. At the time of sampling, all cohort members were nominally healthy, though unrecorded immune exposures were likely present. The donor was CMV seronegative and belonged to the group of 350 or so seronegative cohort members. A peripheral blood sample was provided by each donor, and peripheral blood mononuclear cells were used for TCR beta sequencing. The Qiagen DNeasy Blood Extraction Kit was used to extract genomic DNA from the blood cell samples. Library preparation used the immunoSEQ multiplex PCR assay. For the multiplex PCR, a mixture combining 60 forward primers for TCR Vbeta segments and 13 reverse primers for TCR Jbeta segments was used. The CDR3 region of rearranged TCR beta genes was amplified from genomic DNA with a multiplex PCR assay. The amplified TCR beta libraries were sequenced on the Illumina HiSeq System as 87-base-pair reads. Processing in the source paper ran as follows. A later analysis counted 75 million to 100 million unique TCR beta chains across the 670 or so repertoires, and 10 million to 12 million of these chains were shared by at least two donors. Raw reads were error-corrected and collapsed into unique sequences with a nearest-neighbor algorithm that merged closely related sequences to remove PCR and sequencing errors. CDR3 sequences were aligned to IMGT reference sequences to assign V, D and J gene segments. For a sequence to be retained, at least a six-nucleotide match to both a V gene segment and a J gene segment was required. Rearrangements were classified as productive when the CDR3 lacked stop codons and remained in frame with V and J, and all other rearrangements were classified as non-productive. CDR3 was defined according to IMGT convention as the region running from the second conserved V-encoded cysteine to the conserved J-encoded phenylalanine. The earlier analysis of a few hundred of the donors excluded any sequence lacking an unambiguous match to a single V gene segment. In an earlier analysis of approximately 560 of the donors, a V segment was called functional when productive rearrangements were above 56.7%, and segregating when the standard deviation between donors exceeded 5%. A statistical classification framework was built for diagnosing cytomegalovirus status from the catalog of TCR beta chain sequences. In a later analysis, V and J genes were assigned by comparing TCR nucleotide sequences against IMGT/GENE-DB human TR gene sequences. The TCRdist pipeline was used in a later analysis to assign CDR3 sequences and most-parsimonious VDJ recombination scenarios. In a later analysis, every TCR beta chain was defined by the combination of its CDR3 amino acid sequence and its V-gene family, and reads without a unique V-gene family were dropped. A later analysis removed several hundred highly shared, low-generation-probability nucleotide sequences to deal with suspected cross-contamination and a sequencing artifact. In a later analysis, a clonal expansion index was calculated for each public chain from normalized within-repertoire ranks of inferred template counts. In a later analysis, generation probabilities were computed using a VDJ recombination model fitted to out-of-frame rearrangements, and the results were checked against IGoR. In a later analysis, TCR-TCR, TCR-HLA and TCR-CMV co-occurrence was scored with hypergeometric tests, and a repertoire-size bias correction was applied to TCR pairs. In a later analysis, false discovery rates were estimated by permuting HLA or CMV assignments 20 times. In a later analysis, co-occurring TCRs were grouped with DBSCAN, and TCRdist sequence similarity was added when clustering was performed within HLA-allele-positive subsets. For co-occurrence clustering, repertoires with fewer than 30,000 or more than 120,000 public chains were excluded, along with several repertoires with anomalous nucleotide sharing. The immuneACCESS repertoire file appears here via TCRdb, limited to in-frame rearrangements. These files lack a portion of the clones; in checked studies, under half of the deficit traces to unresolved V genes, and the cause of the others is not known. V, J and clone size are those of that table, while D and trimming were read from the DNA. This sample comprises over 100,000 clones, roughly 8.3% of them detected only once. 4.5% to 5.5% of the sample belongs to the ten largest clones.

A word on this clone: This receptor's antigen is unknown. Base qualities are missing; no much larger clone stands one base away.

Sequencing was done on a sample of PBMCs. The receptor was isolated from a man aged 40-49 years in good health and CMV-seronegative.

The CDR3 here reads CASSLGQGNREEKLFF. The bases read TGTGCCAGCAGCTTAGGCCAGGGAAATCGAGAGGAAAAACTGTTTTTT. This sequence uses TRBV7-9 and TRBJ1-4; TRBD1 is a possible D gene, resting on 5 matching bases. From the cysteine through the phenylalanine, the CDR3 covers 16 amino acids. The entry retains the CDR3 DNA only, 48 bases that are in frame from base 1. V drops 1 base and J drops 8 bases, leaving 17 bases in between. From the germline V gene (reference sequence), CDR1 is SEHNR and CDR2 is FQNEAQ.